The T cell receptor (beta chain) described here comes from a study of CD8 T cells in ankylosing spondylitis. One entry per CDR3 protein results from TCRdb running MiXCR on the 5' RACE reads. The table shows 250,000 or so distinct CDR3 sequences, with under 20% occurring only once. This CDR3 comprises 16 residues. J gave up 5 bases and V 5 bases, and 11 bases lay outside the gene matches. Germline V gene data show CDR1 as DFQATT and CDR2 as SNEGSKA (reference sequence). A few counts support this clonotype. Sequencing was carried out using blood, either unsorted or a sorted T cell fraction (not recorded which). This TCR was recovered from a male donor with ankylosing spondylitis or in good health (not recorded which). The J gene is TRBJ2-4, the V gene TRBV20-1; 11 positions agree with TRBD2. Written as DNA, the CDR3 is TGCAGTGCTCGAACATTACTAGCGGGGGAGGAAAACATTCAGTACTTC. As protein: CSARTLLAGEENIQYF.